The clone carrying this T cell receptor beta chain was counted a single time. Its antigen is still unknown. The data were obtained in a study of shared clonotypes between healthy human individuals. Study observations and caveats: Despite large depth, sorted-subset datasets appeared incompletely sequenced. The low donor count limited represented genetic and exposure-history diversity.

Trimming stripped 2 bases from V and 6 bases from J, with 14 bases between. The CDR3 contains 15 residues. Germline V lookup: CDR1 SGHTA, CDR2 FQGTGA. All donors qualified as healthy HIV-negative adults and had experienced no recent acute infections or vaccinations. Measured with immunoSEQ multiplex PCR; TCRdb has only the in-frame clones, and not every one. The repertoire holds roughly 650,000 clones, almost 97% seen once, with 0.045% to 0.07% in the top ten. The J gene is TRBJ2-1, the V gene TRBV7-3; the D gene could be TRBD1 or TRBD2 (5 bases each). This clonotype was obtained from a woman aged 25 to 45 in good health. Sample: naive CD4+ T cells sorted from blood. Subset reported: CD45RA+ positively selected. This CDR3 is CASSLPRGGGNEQFF. Here the CDR3 DNA reads TGTGCCAGCAGCTTACCCCGGGGTGGGGGCAATGAGCAGTTCTTC.